The 10 T cell receptor beta chains presented below share a single source sample, sequenced in a study of cytomegalovirus exposure and HLA in healthy donors. Primers: 60 Vbeta forward and 13 Jbeta reverse. Libraries were prepared by immunoSEQ multiplex PCR; TCRdb keeps only in-frame clonotypes and omits some of them. The sample lists roughly 160,000 clones; 75% to 90% were seen once. Sequences were obtained from PBMCs. These receptors came from a man aged 18-30 years in good health and CMV-seropositive.

V and J are TRBV6-1 and TRBJ2-1; tentatively, D is TRBD2 (5 bases). Germline CDR1 is MNHNS and CDR2 is SASEGT. V lost 1 base to trimming and J lost 5 bases, with 12 bases between them. The length of the CDR3 is 15 residues. The CDR3, as DNA: TGTGCCAGCAGTGAAGAGTGGACTGCGAACAATGAGCAGTTCTTC. This encodes CASSEEWTANNEQFF.

This clone has just one count. V usage is TRBV29-1 and J usage is TRBJ2-5; a possible D gene is TRBD1 (6 bases). V was trimmed by 7 bases and J by 4 bases, leaving 16 bases between them. The germline V gene has CDR1 SQVTM and CDR2 ANQGSEA. CDR3 length: 13 amino acids. In DNA, the CDR3 is TGCAGCGGGAACAGGGTTGTGGGAGAGACCCAGTACTTC. This sequence encodes CSGNRVVGETQYF.

The chain links TRBV19 to TRBJ1-4; D is ambiguous. Trimming stripped 5 bases from V and 0 bases from J, with 19 bases between. This CDR3 has 18 amino acids. CDR1 LNHDA and CDR2 SQIVND come from the germline V gene (reference sequence). The CDR3 loop reads CASSLNALALATNEKLFF. The CDR3 DNA sequence: TGTGCCAGTAGTCTGAACGCACTAGCATTGGCAACTAATGAAAAACTGTTTTTT.

This clone was observed a few times. V and J are TRBV4-2 and TRBJ2-1; 9 bases fit TRBD2. This CDR3 is 15 amino acids long. Germline V gene data show CDR1 as LGHNA and CDR2 as YNFKEQ. V was clipped by 0 bases and J by 3 bases; unmatched bases: 0. In nucleotides, the CDR3 is TGTGCCAGCAGCCAAGAGCGGGGGGGCTACAATGAGCAGTTCTTC. This sequence encodes CASSQERGGYNEQFF.

Only a few counts were recorded for this clone. This sequence joins TRBV18 and TRBJ1-1; D gene ambiguous. Trimming removed 0 bases from V and 4 bases from J, with 12 bases in between. CDR1 KGHSH and CDR2 LQKENI come from the germline V gene. The CDR3 has 15 residues. CDR3 DNA sequence: TGTGCCAGCTCACCACCGAGGGATAGAGGCACTGAAGCTTTCTTT. It yields the protein CASSPPRDRGTEAFF.

This chain connects TRBV7-8 to TRBJ1-4; TRBD1 is a possible D gene (6 bases). V was cut by 5 bases and J by 7 bases, with 11 bases left in between. CDR3 size: 13 residues. Germline V gene sequence: CDR1 SGHVS, CDR2 FQNEAQ. CDR3 protein: CASSPDRTEKLFF. CDR3 in DNA: TGTGCCAGCAGCCCTGACAGGACTGAAAAACTGTTTTTT.

Note on this clone: Different DNA sequences within this sample yield the same CDR3. The rearrangement joins TRBV5-1 to TRBJ2-5; the match to TRBD2 covers 13 bases. The CDR3 has 15 residues. Per the germline V gene, CDR1 is SGHRS and CDR2 is YFSETQ. V trimming: 2 bases; J trimming: 3 bases; junction bases outside the gene matches: 1. CDR3 protein: CASSFGLAGEETQYF. The CDR3 DNA sequence: TGCGCCAGCAGCTTCGGACTAGCGGGAGAAGAGACCCAGTACTTC.

The chain combines TRBV5-1 with TRBJ2-7; TRBD2 matches 8 bases. J gave up 3 bases and V 3 bases, and 5 bases lay outside the gene matches. CDR1 and CDR2 from the germline V gene are SGHRS and YFSETQ. This CDR3 has 14 amino acids. The CDR3 spells CASSSRGGSYEQYF. The CDR3 DNA reads as TGCGCCAGCAGCTCCCGGGGGGGGAGCTACGAGCAGTACTTC. Supplemented by reference TRBV5-1 and TRBJ2-7, the full variable domain reads KAGVTQTPRYLIKTRGQQVTLSCSPISGHRSVSWYQQTPGQGLQFLFEYFSETQRNKGNFPGRFSGRQFSNSRSEMNVSTLELGDSALYLCASSSRGGSYEQYFGPGTRLTVT.

V gene TRBV19 combines with J gene TRBJ2-1; 9 nucleotides match TRBD1. This CDR3 has 18 residues. The V and J ends lost 6 bases and 3 bases, in that order; junction bases with no gene match: 15. Germline V CDR1 and CDR2: LNHDA, SQIVND (reference sequence). The CDR3 DNA reads as TGTGCCAGTAGCGGCCCCTGGGGACAGGGAGGAGACTACAATGAGCAGTTCTTC. This translates into CASSGPWGQGGDYNEQFF.

The chain links TRBV9 to TRBJ2-1; TRBD2 agrees at 9 bases. The germline V gene has CDR1 SGDLS and CDR2 YYNGEE. Trimming took 3 bases from V and 7 from J; bases not matched to a gene: 8. The CDR3 contains 15 residues. The CDR3 DNA reads as TGTGCCAGCAGCGATAGCGGGGGCAGAGAGAATGAGCAGTTCTTC. It is translated as CASSDSGGRENEQFF.